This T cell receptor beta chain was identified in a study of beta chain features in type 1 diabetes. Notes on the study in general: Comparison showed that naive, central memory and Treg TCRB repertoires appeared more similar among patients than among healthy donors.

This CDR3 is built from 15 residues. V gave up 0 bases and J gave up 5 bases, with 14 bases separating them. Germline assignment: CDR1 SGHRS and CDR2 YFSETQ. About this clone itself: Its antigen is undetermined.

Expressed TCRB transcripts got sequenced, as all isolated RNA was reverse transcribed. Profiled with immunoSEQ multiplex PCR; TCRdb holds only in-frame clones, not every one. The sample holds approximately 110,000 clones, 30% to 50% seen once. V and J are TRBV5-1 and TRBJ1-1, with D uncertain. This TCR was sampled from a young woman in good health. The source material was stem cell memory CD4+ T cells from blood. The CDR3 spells CASSLALRARTEAFF. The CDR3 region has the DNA TGCGCCAGCAGCTTGGCCTTGAGGGCAAGGACTGAAGCTTTCTTT.